This passage covers 21 T cell receptor beta chains from one sample sequenced in a study of CD8 T cells in Susac syndrome. A quantity of about 0.45 to 1 ug RNA underwent reverse transcription using random hexamers. TCRdb re-called the immunoSEQ multiplex PCR reads with MiXCR, one entry per CDR3 protein. The sample includes about 200,000 distinct CDR3 sequences, around 90% seen only once; the top ten take around 0.079%. The specimen was CD4+ T cells from PBMCs. The origin of the receptors is a human donor with Susac syndrome.

This chain uses TRBV20-1 with TRBJ2-7; 14 bases line up with TRBD2. CDR1 is DFQATT and CDR2 is SNEGSKA in the germline V gene (reference sequence). CDR3 length equals 16 residues. V was clipped by 3 bases and J by 5 bases; unmatched bases: 9. This CDR3 reads CSASNMGLAGAHEQYF. The CDR3 DNA sequence: TGCAGTGCTAGCAATATGGGACTAGCGGGAGCTCACGAGCAGTACTTC.

The chain uses TRBV18 and TRBJ1-1, with D maybe TRBD1 (6 bases). Looked up from germline, CDR1 is KGHSH and CDR2 is LQKENI. V lost 2 bases and J 3 bases, leaving 7 bases between the germline ends. This CDR3 contains 13 residues. The CDR3 reads CASSPNRDTEAFF. CDR3 DNA: TGTGCCAGCTCACCAAACAGGGACACTGAAGCTTTCTTT.

The chain is built from TRBV20-1 and TRBJ1-5, with unresolved D. Germline V lookup: CDR1 DFQATT, CDR2 SNEGSKA (reference sequence). This CDR3 region has 14 residues. Trimming left V 3 bases short and J 0 bases short, with 9 bases between. The CDR3 reads CSASPGLSNQPQHF. The DNA of the CDR3 is TGCAGTGCTAGTCCTGGACTTAGCAATCAGCCCCAGCATTTT.

J is TRBJ1-2 and V is TRBV13; the D gene is possibly TRBD1 (5 bases). This CDR3 is 14 amino acids long. In germline, CDR1 is PRHDT, CDR2 FYEKMQ (reference sequence). Between the trimmed V and J ends, which lost 1 base and 7 bases, there was a span of 13 bases. The CDR3 is CASSLAGPGFGYTF. In DNA, the CDR3 is TGTGCCAGCAGCTTAGCCGGGCCAGGGTTTGGCTACACCTTC.

As DNA, the CDR3 is TGTGCCAGCTCACCAATGGGCACCGGGGAGCTGTTTTTT. Translated, it gives CASSPMGTGELFF. This chain uses TRBV18 with TRBJ2-2, with unresolved D. Germline CDR1 reads KGHSH; CDR2 reads LQKENI. V gave up 2 bases and J gave up 4 bases, with 5 bases separating them. The CDR3 is 13 residues long. The variable domain in full, completed from reference TRBV18 and TRBJ2-2, reads NAGVMQNPRHLVRRRGQEARLRCSPMKGHSHVYWYRQLPEEGLKFMVYLQKENIIDESGMPKERFSAEFPKEGPSILRIQQVVRGDSAAYFCASSPMGTGELFFGEGSRLTVL.

V gene TRBV27 combines with J gene TRBJ2-7; 8 bases map to TRBD1. V was clipped by 8 bases and J by 2 bases; unmatched bases: 8. The CDR3 is 14 amino acids. Germline V gene data show CDR1 as MNHEY and CDR2 as SMNVEV (reference sequence). CDR3 nucleotide sequence: TGTGCCAGCGCTACGCAGGGGGCAGCCTACGAGCAGTACTTC. Translated: CASATQGAAYEQYF.

The V and J genes are TRBV5-4 and TRBJ1-4; weak D call: TRBD1 (5 bases). Germline assignment: CDR1 SGHNT and CDR2 YYREEE (reference sequence). Trimming cost V 0 bases and J 10 bases, with 13 bases left between them. CDR3 length: 14 amino acids. The CDR3 is CASSLGQGGGKLFF. CDR3 sequence (DNA): TGTGCCAGCAGCTTGGGGCAGGGAGGAGGAAAACTGTTTTTT.

This chain joins TRBV5-1 and TRBJ2-3, with D possibly matching TRBD2 (5 bases). CDR3 length equals 16 residues. CDR1 and CDR2 (germline): SGHRS, YFSETQ. V was cut by 1 base and J by 5 bases, with 17 bases left in between. This CDR3 reads CASSLWLATTRDTQYF. CDR3 DNA: TGCGCCAGCAGCTTGTGGTTAGCGACCACAAGAGATACGCAGTATTTT.

The genes are TRBV6-2 or TRBV6-3 and TRBJ1-5; D perhaps matches TRBD1 (6 bases). This CDR3 region has 15 residues. With 2 bases removed from V and 6 bases from J, the gap between germline ends came to 14 bases. Germline lookup yields CDR1 MNHEY and CDR2 SVGEGT. The CDR3 reads CASSYGRGQPQPQHF. The CDR3 DNA sequence: TGTGCCAGCAGTTACGGCCGGGGACAACCTCAGCCCCAGCATTTT.

The J gene is TRBJ2-7, the V gene TRBV4-2; 10 positions match TRBD2. Germline V gene sequence: CDR1 LGHNA, CDR2 YNFKEQ. J gave up 2 bases and V 1 base, and 8 bases lay outside the gene matches. CDR3 length equals 17 residues. CDR3 sequence: CASSQALLAGTPYEQYF. CDR3 nucleotide sequence: TGTGCCAGCAGCCAAGCCTTACTAGCGGGGACACCCTACGAGCAGTACTTC.

This clonotype was observed a single time. CDR3 sequence reads: CATSRGGAGSYNSPLHF. Written as DNA, the CDR3 is TGTGCCACCAGCAGAGGGGGGGCAGGGTCCTATAATTCACCCCTCCACTTT. The genes are TRBV15 and TRBJ1-6; maybe TRBD1 (6 bases). V was shortened by 1 base and J by 1 base, with 11 bases between the two germline ends. The CDR3 runs to 17 residues. Germline CDR1 and CDR2: LNHNV and YYDKDF (reference sequence).

This chain connects TRBV6-6 to TRBJ1-1; TRBD1 aligns across 8 bases. J gave up 1 base and V 7 bases, and 2 bases lay outside the gene matches. The germline V gene has CDR1 MNHNY and CDR2 SVGAGI (reference sequence). The CDR3 runs to 13 residues. The CDR3 loop is CASIDRGNTEAFF. DNA for the CDR3: TGTGCCAGCATCGACAGGGGGAACACTGAAGCTTTCTTT.

The rearrangement joins TRBV12-3 or TRBV12-4 to TRBJ2-7; D may be TRBD2 (6 bases). V gave up 7 bases and J gave up 3 bases, with 16 bases separating them. The CDR3 consists of 14 residues. Written as DNA, the CDR3 is TGTGCCAGCACCGCTAGCGAGAGAAACTACGAGCAGTACTTC. Its protein is CASTASERNYEQYF.

This chain uses TRBV10-3 with TRBJ1-5; D perhaps matches TRBD1 (6 bases). The CDR3 has 15 residues. Germline lookup yields CDR1 ENHRY and CDR2 SYGVKD. V lost 10 bases and J lost 3, with 19 bases in between. In nucleotides, the CDR3 is TGTGCCAGCAGCACCCGGGGGGGACACAATCAGCCCCAGCATTTT. This gives the protein CASSTRGGHNQPQHF.

The gene calls are TRBV5-1 and TRBJ1-6; TRBD1 is a possible D gene (6 bases). Germline lookup yields CDR1 SGHRS and CDR2 YFSETQ. Trimming left V 1 base short and J 13 bases short, with 18 bases between. The CDR3 contains 15 residues. The CDR3: CASSLWTEGQSPLHF. The CDR3 region has the DNA TGCGCCAGCAGCTTGTGGACAGAAGGTCAATCCCCCCTCCACTTT.

This clonotype was detected only a few times. J is TRBJ1-1 and V is TRBV12-3 or TRBV12-4; D not resolved. The CDR3 length is 11 residues. V was cut by 5 bases and J by 4 bases, with 5 bases left in between. CDR3 sequence (DNA): TGTGCCAGCAGTGTCCTCACTGAAGCTTTCTTT. It encodes CASSVLTEAFF.

V is TRBV19 and J is TRBJ1-1; perhaps TRBD1 as D (5 bases). Germline V gene data show CDR1 as LNHDA and CDR2 as SQIVND (reference sequence). The CDR3 runs to 13 residues. The germline V and J ends were trimmed by 8 bases and 1 base, with 11 bases remaining between them. Written as DNA, the CDR3 is TGTGCCAGTGGGTGGCAGGGGAACACTGAAGCTTTCTTT. This gives the protein CASGWQGNTEAFF.

The chain couples TRBV20-1 to TRBJ2-1; 7 bases align to TRBD2. Looked up from germline, CDR1 is DFQATT and CDR2 is SNEGSKA (reference sequence). The length of the CDR3 is 17 residues. J was trimmed by 2 bases and V by 0 bases; bases with no gene match: 10. The CDR3 is CSARDSLGGFTYNEQFF. CDR3 nucleotides: TGCAGTGCTAGAGATTCCCTCGGGGGGTTTACCTACAATGAGCAGTTCTTC.

The chain carries TRBV11-2 and TRBJ2-1; 10 nucleotides line up with TRBD2. The CDR3 has 17 residues. J gave up 7 bases and V 5 bases, and 14 bases lay outside the gene matches. Germline V gene data show CDR1 as SGHAT and CDR2 as FQNNGV. CDR3: CASSRRTSGYFGNEQFF. The CDR3 nucleotides read TGTGCCAGCAGCCGACGGACTAGCGGATACTTCGGGAATGAGCAGTTCTTC.

The chain employs TRBV5-1 and TRBJ1-1, with D hard to call. Germline CDR1 SGHRS, CDR2 YFSETQ. This CDR3 has 15 residues. The V end lost 0 bases, the J end lost 3 bases, and 12 bases lay between the germline ends. The CDR3 spells CASSLAGVADTEAFF. The CDR3 nucleotides are TGCGCCAGCAGCTTGGCTGGGGTTGCGGACACTGAAGCTTTCTTT.

The V and J genes are TRBV9 and TRBJ2-5; a possible D gene is TRBD1 (5 bases). CDR1 is SGDLS and CDR2 is YYNGEE in the germline V gene. This CDR3 spans 13 amino acids. V was cut by 2 bases and J by 5 bases, with 10 bases left in between. CDR3 DNA: TGTGCCAGCAGCGTGGGGCCATGGGAGACCCAGTACTTC. This gives the protein CASSVGPWETQYF.